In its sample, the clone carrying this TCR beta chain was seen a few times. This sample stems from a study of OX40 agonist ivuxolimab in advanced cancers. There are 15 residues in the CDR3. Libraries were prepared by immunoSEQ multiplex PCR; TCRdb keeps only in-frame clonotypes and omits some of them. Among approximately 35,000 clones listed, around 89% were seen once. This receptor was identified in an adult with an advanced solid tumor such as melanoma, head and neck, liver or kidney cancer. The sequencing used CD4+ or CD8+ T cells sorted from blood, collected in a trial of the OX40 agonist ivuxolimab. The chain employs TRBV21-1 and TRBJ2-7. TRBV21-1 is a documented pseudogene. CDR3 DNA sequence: TGTGCCACCTTAATGGGCAACTACAAATCCTACGAGCAGTACTTC. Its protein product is CATLMGNYKSYEQYF.